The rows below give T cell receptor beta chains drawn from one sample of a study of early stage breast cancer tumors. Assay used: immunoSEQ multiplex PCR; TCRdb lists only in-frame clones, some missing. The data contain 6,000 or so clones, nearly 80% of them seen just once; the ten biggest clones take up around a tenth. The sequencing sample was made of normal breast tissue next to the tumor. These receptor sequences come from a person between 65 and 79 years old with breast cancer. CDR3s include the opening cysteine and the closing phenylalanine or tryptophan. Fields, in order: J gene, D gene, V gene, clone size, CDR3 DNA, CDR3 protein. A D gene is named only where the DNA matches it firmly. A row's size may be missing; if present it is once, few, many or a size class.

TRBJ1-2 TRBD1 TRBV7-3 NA TGTGCCAGCAGCTGTGACAGGGTAGCGTATGGCTACACCTTC CASSCDRVAYGYTF
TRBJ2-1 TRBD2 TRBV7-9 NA TGTGCCAGCAGCAAATCGGGACTAGGTCGCAATGAGCAGTTCTTC CASSKSGLGRNEQFF
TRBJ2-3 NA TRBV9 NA TGTGCCAGCAGCGTAGAACCCAGCGGAAAGACGCAGTATTTT CASSVEPSGKTQYF
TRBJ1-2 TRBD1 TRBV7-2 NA TGTGCCAGCAGCTCAGGGACAGGGAGGGATGGCTACACCTTC CASSSGTGRDGYTF
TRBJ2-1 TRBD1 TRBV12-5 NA TGTGCTAGTGGTTTGGGGAGAGGACAGGGCGACAATGAGCAGTTCTTC CASGLGRGQGDNEQFF
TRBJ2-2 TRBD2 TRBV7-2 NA TGTGCCAGCAGCCCTCGACTAGCGGGAGGGCCCTCGGGCACCGGGGAGCTGTTTTTT CASSPRLAGGPSGTGELFF
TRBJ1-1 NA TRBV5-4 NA TGTGCCAGCAGCTCGGAGCTTTATGGGACTGAAGCTTTCTTT CASSSELYGTEAFF
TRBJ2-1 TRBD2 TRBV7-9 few TGTGCCAGCAGCTTACTAGCGGGGTCTTACAATGAGCAGTTCTTC CASSLLAGSYNEQFF
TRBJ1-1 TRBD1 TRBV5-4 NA TGTGCCAGCGGGACAGGGTCGAGGACTGAAGCTTTCTTT CASGTGSRTEAFF
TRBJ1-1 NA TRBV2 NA TGTGCCAGCAGTGAATTACAGCCGTACACTGAAGCTTTCTTT CASSELQPYTEAFF
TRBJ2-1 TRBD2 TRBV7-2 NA TGTGCCAGCAGCCCAGGACTAGCGGGATACAATGAGCAGTTCTTC CASSPGLAGYNEQFF
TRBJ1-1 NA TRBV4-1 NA TGCGCCAGCAGCCAAGTAGACTCCATGAACACTGAAGCTTTCTTT CASSQVDSMNTEAFF
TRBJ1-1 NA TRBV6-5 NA TGTGCCAGCAGTTACTCCTACACGGGGGACACTGAAGCTTTCTTT CASSYSYTGDTEAFF
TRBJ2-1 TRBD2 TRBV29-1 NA TGCAGCGTTGAATCCAAGCGGGGGAATGAGCAGTTCTTC CSVESKRGNEQFF
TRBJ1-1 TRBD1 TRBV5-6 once TGTGCCAGCAGCCAAATCCTCACAGGGGATGAGACTGAAGCTTTCTTT CASSQILTGDETEAFF
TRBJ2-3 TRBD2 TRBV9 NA TGTGCCAGCAGTCAACTAGCGCATTACACAGATACGCAGTATTTT CASSQLAHYTDTQYF
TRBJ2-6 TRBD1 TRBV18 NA TGTGCCAGCTCAGTTCGACAGGGGTCTGGGGCCAACGTCCTGACTTTC CASSVRQGSGANVLTF
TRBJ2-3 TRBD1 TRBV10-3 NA TGTGCCATCAGTGACCTCAACGCGAACAGGGGCGGAGATACGCAGTATTTT CAISDLNANRGGDTQYF
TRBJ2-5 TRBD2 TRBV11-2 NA TGTGCCAGCGGTCCGACTAGCGTTTTACAAGAGACCCAGTACTTC CASGPTSVLQETQYF
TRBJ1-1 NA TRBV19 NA TGTGCCAGTAGTTTTCCTTCAGGCGGGCGGATGAACACTGAAGCTTTCTTT CASSFPSGGRMNTEAFF
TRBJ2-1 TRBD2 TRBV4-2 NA TGTGCCAGCAGCCAAGCCGGGACTAGAAATAATGAGCAGTTCTTC CASSQAGTRNNEQFF
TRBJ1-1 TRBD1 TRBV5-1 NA TGCGCCAGCAGCTCTACAGGGGGCACTGAAGCTTTCTTT CASSSTGGTEAFF
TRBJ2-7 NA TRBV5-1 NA TGCGCCAGCAGCTTGAACAGAGCCTACGAGCAGTACTTC CASSLNRAYEQYF
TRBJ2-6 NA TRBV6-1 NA TGTGCCAGCAGTGATCGTGTTGCAGGGTACCTCCCTGGGGCCAACGTCCTGACTTTC CASSDRVAGYLPGANVLTF